This record concerns one TCR beta chain sequence. Methods used by the authors: Amplification of reference gene primers provided the estimated nucleated cell counts. This table comes from immunoSEQ multiplex PCR, and its TCRdb copy is limited to in-frame clones, with some not included. That table gives V, J and clone size, and the DNA gave D and trimming. The table shows 150,000 to 200,000 clones, with approximately 88% occurring only once. The sample comes from a study of blood T cell repertoires in COVID-19. Trimming took 7 bases from V and 5 from J; bases not matched to a gene: 7. The germline CDR1 and CDR2 sequences are SQVTM and ANQGSEA. CDR3 length: 12 amino acids.

The source of this sequence is a woman of 80 years or more with active or convalescent COVID-19. The sample was peripheral blood. The rearrangement uses TRBV29-1 and TRBJ2-7, with 8 bases lining up with TRBD2. CDR3 in amino acids: CSAQGLGDEQYF. CDR3 in DNA: TGCAGCGCACAGGGACTAGGTGACGAGCAGTACTTC.